This note documents a single T cell receptor (beta chain) sequence. As yet, its antigen is unknown. Regarding treatment: about 20 received Ad26.COV2.S at low or high dose, single or two shots; 5 received placebo; per-sample allocation not given. Sampling was performed 63 days after the first vaccine or placebo injection. An 18-55-year-old adult in Boston served as donor. The vaccine antigen was prefusion-stabilized Wuhan SARS-CoV-2 spike. Only in-frame clones appear in the TCRdb table, and some are missing; sequencing was by immunoSEQ multiplex PCR. The table includes approximately 460,000 clones, about nine tenths detected once. This record comes from a study of Ad26.COV2.S vaccination and SARS-CoV-2 variants. Overall study context: Ad26.COV2.S was injected intramuscularly once or twice, 56 days apart.

Overall study results and limits: Participants in the vaccine arm had higher spike-specific TCR breadth; placebo recipients had lower.

This clonotype was sampled from a person between 18 and 59 years old who received the Ad26.COV2.S COVID-19 vaccine or a placebo. Sequencing was performed on peripheral blood, taken in a trial of Ad26.COV2.S vaccine versus placebo.

CDR3 amino acids: CASSLYASGTGGRWTEAFF. CDR3 bases: TGTGCCAGCAGCTTATACGCCTCGGGGACAGGGGGCCGTTGGACTGAAGCTTTCTTT. The chain uses TRBV7-9 and TRBJ1-1, with TRBD1 matching 12 bases. CDR3 length: 19 amino acids. Trimming cost V 2 bases and J 5 bases; bases outside gene matches: 15. Germline values: CDR1 SEHNR, CDR2 FQNEAQ (reference sequence). Complete variable domain (other parts from reference TRBV7-9 and TRBJ1-1): DTGVSQNPRHKITKRGQNVTFRCDPISEHNRLYWYRQTLGQGPEFLTYFQNEAQLEKSRLLSDRFSAERPKGSFSTLEIQRTEQGDSAMYLCASSLYASGTGGRWTEAFFGQGTRLTVV.